Listed below are T cell receptor beta chains from one sample, sequenced in a study of T cells in localized non-small cell lung cancer. The table came from immunoSEQ multiplex PCR; TCRdb's copy has only in-frame clones and leaves some out. Of about 24,000 clones in the sample, approximately 89% are singletons; the top ten hold about 9.4%. The source material was peripheral blood mononuclear cells, sampled before any cancer treatment. Receptors were obtained from a woman between 35 and 70 years old with stage III lung adenocarcinoma. The CDR3 runs from the conserved cysteine through the conserved F or W. D genes are given only for firm matches. Size values are once, few and many counts, or a class for expanded clones, and some rows have none.

clone size: .; D gene: .; J gene: TRBJ2-3; V gene: TRBV27; CDR3 protein: CALELRGHHTDTQYF; CDR3 DNA: TGTGCCCTCGAATTGAGAGGTCACCACACAGATACGCAGTATTTT
clone size: .; D gene: TRBD2; J gene: TRBJ2-2; V gene: TRBV7-3; CDR3 protein: CASSDLAVANTGELFF; CDR3 DNA: TGTGCCAGCAGCGACCTAGCGGTCGCGAACACCGGGGAGCTGTTTTTT
clone size: .; D gene: .; J gene: TRBJ2-2; V gene: TRBV19; CDR3 protein: CASSLFGELFF; CDR3 DNA: TGTGCCAGTAGCTTATTCGGGGAGCTGTTTTTT
clone size: .; D gene: TRBD1; J gene: TRBJ1-1; V gene: TRBV6-6; CDR3 protein: CASLPPGTANTEAFF; CDR3 DNA: TGTGCCAGCCTCCCCCCCGGGACAGCAAACACTGAAGCTTTCTTT
clone size: .; D gene: .; J gene: TRBJ2-5; V gene: TRBV18; CDR3 protein: CASSPPSRSRETQYF; CDR3 DNA: TGTGCCAGCTCACCCCCGTCTAGATCGCGGGAGACCCAGTACTTC
clone size: .; D gene: .; J gene: TRBJ2-7; V gene: TRBV5-8; CDR3 protein: CASSLANPYEQYF; CDR3 DNA: TGTGCCAGCAGCTTGGCCAACCCCTACGAGCAGTACTTC
clone size: .; D gene: .; J gene: TRBJ2-3; V gene: TRBV19; CDR3 protein: CASRDSPIDTQYF; CDR3 DNA: TGTGCCAGTAGGGACTCCCCCATAGATACGCAGTATTTT
clone size: .; D gene: .; J gene: TRBJ2-4; V gene: TRBV13; CDR3 protein: CASSYDRDILGGKNIQYF; CDR3 DNA: TGTGCCAGCAGCTACGACCGGGACATCCTAGGCGGCAAAAACATTCAGTACTTC
clone size: .; D gene: .; J gene: TRBJ1-4; V gene: TRBV9; CDR3 protein: CASSAGEREKLFF; CDR3 DNA: TGTGCCAGCAGCGCAGGGGAGAGGGAAAAACTGTTTTTT
clone size: .; D gene: .; J gene: TRBJ2-7; V gene: TRBV9; CDR3 protein: CASSVAYGDSYEQYF; CDR3 DNA: TGTGCCAGCAGCGTAGCCTATGGGGACTCCTACGAGCAGTACTTC
clone size: .; D gene: .; J gene: TRBJ1-1; V gene: TRBV6-6; CDR3 protein: CASSYQGRNTEAFF; CDR3 DNA: TGTGCCAGCAGTTACCAGGGGAGGAACACTGAAGCTTTCTTT
clone size: once; D gene: TRBD1; J gene: TRBJ1-1; V gene: TRBV14; CDR3 protein: CASSRDRDTEAFF; CDR3 DNA: TGTGCCAGCAGCCGGGACAGGGACACTGAAGCTTTCTTT
clone size: once; D gene: .; J gene: TRBJ1-2; V gene: TRBV5-6; CDR3 protein: CASSLQGATALRGYTF; CDR3 DNA: TGTGCCAGCAGCTTACAGGGCGCTACCGCTCTTCGTGGCTACACCTTC
clone size: once; D gene: .; J gene: TRBJ1-1; V gene: TRBV6-6; CDR3 protein: CASSTSSRLNTEAFF; CDR3 DNA: TGTGCCAGCAGTACGTCAAGCCGATTGAACACTGAAGCTTTCTTT
clone size: .; D gene: .; J gene: TRBJ1-5; V gene: TRBV27; CDR3 protein: CASSPSGGGNQPQHF; CDR3 DNA: TGTGCCAGCAGCCCCTCAGGCGGGGGCAATCAGCCCCAGCATTTT
clone size: .; D gene: .; J gene: TRBJ2-7; V gene: TRBV4-2; CDR3 protein: CASSQDGGGVEQYF; CDR3 DNA: TGTGCCAGCAGCCAAGACGGAGGGGGAGTCGAGCAGTACTTC
clone size: .; D gene: TRBD2; J gene: TRBJ2-5; V gene: TRBV5-1; CDR3 protein: CASSLEPTSGQETQYF; CDR3 DNA: TGCGCCAGCAGCTTGGAACCAACTAGCGGTCAAGAGACCCAGTACTTC
clone size: .; D gene: TRBD1; J gene: TRBJ2-1; V gene: TRBV10-3; CDR3 protein: CAISDGTVRNEQFF; CDR3 DNA: TGTGCCATCAGTGATGGGACAGTAAGAAATGAGCAGTTCTTC
clone size: .; D gene: .; J gene: TRBJ2-4; V gene: TRBV19; CDR3 protein: CAVEAGIGNIQYF; CDR3 DNA: TGTGCCGTAGAAGCAGGGATAGGAAACATTCAGTACTTC
clone size: .; D gene: .; J gene: TRBJ2-7; V gene: TRBV5-1; CDR3 protein: CASSATETYEQYF; CDR3 DNA: TGCGCCAGCAGCGCGACCGAAACCTACGAGCAGTACTTC
clone size: .; D gene: .; J gene: TRBJ1-3; V gene: TRBV9; CDR3 protein: CASSGGQSGNTIYF; CDR3 DNA: TGTGCCAGCAGCGGCGGACAGTCCGGAAACACCATATATTTT
clone size: few; D gene: .; J gene: TRBJ1-1; V gene: TRBV7-6; CDR3 protein: CASSSTPGDTEAFF; CDR3 DNA: TGTGCCAGCAGCTCCACCCCAGGGGACACTGAAGCTTTCTTT
clone size: .; D gene: .; J gene: TRBJ2-1; V gene: TRBV2; CDR3 protein: CASSVSGGLFF; CDR3 DNA: TGTGCCAGCAGTGTAAGTGGGGGCCTGTTCTTC
clone size: .; D gene: .; J gene: TRBJ1-4; V gene: TRBV21-1; CDR3 protein: CASNTRETGGYEKLFF; CDR3 DNA: TGTGCCAGCAACACGAGAGAGACAGGGGGGTATGAAAAACTGTTTTTT
clone size: .; D gene: .; J gene: TRBJ2-3; V gene: TRBV7-9; CDR3 protein: CASSDIDTQYF; CDR3 DNA: TGTGCCAGCAGTGATATAGATACGCAGTATTTT
clone size: .; D gene: .; J gene: TRBJ2-3; V gene: TRBV7-9; CDR3 protein: CASSLSQWDSHTDTQYF; CDR3 DNA: TGTGCCAGCAGCTTAAGTCAGTGGGATAGCCACACAGATACGCAGTATTTT
clone size: .; D gene: .; J gene: TRBJ1-2; V gene: TRBV2; CDR3 protein: CASSERGSYGYTF; CDR3 DNA: TGTGCCAGCAGTGAACGAGGGTCCTATGGCTACACCTTC
clone size: .; D gene: .; J gene: TRBJ1-3; V gene: TRBV6-5; CDR3 protein: CASTKGQFSGNTIYF; CDR3 DNA: TGTGCCAGCACCAAAGGACAGTTCTCTGGAAACACCATATATTTT
clone size: .; D gene: .; J gene: TRBJ2-7; V gene: TRBV18; CDR3 protein: CASSPPGGPYEQYF; CDR3 DNA: TGTGCCAGCTCACCTCCTGGGGGGCCCTACGAGCAGTACTTC
clone size: .; D gene: TRBD2; J gene: TRBJ2-7; V gene: TRBV30; CDR3 protein: CAWSVFGSGRSYEQYF; CDR3 DNA: TGTGCCTGGAGTGTATTTGGTAGCGGGCGCTCCTACGAGCAGTACTTC
clone size: few; D gene: .; J gene: TRBJ1-4; V gene: TRBV5-5; CDR3 protein: CASSLITNEKLFF; CDR3 DNA: TGTGCCAGCAGCTTGATAACTAATGAAAAACTGTTTTTT